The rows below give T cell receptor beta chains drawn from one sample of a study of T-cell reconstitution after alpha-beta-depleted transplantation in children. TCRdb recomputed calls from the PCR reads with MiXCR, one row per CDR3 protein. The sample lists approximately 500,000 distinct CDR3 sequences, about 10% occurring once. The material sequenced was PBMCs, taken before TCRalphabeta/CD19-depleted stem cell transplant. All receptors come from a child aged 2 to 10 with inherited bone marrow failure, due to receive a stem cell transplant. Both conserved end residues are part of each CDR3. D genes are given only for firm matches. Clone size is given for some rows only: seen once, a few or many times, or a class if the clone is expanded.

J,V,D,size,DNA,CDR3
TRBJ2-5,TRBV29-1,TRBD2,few,TGCAGCGTTGGCGGAGGAGCGGGGGAGACCCAGTACTTC,CSVGGGAGETQYF
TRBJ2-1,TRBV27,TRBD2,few,TGTGCCAGCAACAGTATGACTAGCGGGAAGAATGAGCAGTTCTTC,CASNSMTSGKNEQFF
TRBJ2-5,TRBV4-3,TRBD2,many,TGCGCCAGCAGCCAAGGAACGGCGGGAGAAGAGACCCAGTACTTC,CASSQGTAGEETQYF
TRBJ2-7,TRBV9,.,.,TGTGCCAGCAGCGCTCAGGGGTTCCCCTACGAGCAGTACTTC,CASSAQGFPYEQYF
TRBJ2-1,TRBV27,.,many,TGTGCCAGCACACTAATAGGGGGTCTTTACAATGAGCAGTTCTTC,CASTLIGGLYNEQFF
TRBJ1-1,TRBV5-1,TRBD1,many,TGCGCCAGCAGCCGTCCCGGGACAGGGACGAACACTGAAGCTTTCTTT,CASSRPGTGTNTEAFF
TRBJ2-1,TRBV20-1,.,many,TGCAGTGCTACGGGGGACAGTATCCCTAGATCTGATTACAATGAGCAGTTCTTC,CSATGDSIPRSDYNEQFF
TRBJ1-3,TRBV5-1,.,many,TGCGCCAGCAGCTTGACAGGAGCTGGAAACACCATATATTTT,CASSLTGAGNTIYF
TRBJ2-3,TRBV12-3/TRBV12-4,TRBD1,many,TGTGCCAGCAGGCCCGACCCGGGACAGGGATTTAGCACAGATACGCAGTATTTT,CASRPDPGQGFSTDTQYF
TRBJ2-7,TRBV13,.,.,TGTGCCAGCAGCGCCGGGACCCCAGTTCACGAGCAGTACTTC,CASSAGTPVHEQYF
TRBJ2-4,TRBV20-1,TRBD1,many,TGCAGCGTCATTAGAACAGGGGCCGGCTACTTTCAGTACTTC,CSVIRTGAGYFQYF
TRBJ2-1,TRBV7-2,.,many,TGTGCCAGCAGCTCTTGGGACTTCAACAATGAGCAGTTCTTC,CASSSWDFNNEQFF
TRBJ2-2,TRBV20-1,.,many,TGCAGTGCTCATACGGTGAACACCGGGGAGCTGTTTTTT,CSAHTVNTGELFF
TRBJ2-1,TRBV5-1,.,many,TGCGCCAGCAGCTTGACTGGCTTGTCCTACAATGAGCAGTTCTTC,CASSLTGLSYNEQFF
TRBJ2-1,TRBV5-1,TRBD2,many,TGCGCCAGCAGCCCCGGGACTAGCAGGGGTGATGAGCAGTTCTTC,CASSPGTSRGDEQFF
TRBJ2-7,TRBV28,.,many,TGTGCCAGCAGTTTAGCCCCCGAATTTGGGAGGTTGAAGGGCGAGCAGTACTTC,CASSLAPEFGRLKGEQYF
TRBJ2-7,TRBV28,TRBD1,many,TGTGCCAGCAGGCACGACAGGGACTCCTACGAGCAGTACTTC,CASRHDRDSYEQYF
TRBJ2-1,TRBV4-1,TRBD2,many,TGCGCCAGCAGCCAAGATAGGCGGGAGACCAATGAGCAGTTCTTC,CASSQDRRETNEQFF
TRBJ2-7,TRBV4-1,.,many,TGCGCCAGCAGCCCAGGGGTGATTGTCCCAGGGGCCGCGGAGCAGTACTTC,CASSPGVIVPGAAEQYF
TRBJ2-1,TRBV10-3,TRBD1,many,TGTGCCATCAGTGATGGGGATAGACAGGGGGCAAATGAGCAGTTCTTC,CAISDGDRQGANEQFF
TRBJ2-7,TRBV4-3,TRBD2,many,TGCGCCAGCAGCCAAAGCGGGGGGGAGGACTACGAGCAGTACTTC,CASSQSGGEDYEQYF
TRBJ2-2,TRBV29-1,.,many,TGCAGCGCTCACACCGACAGCTACACCGGGGAGCTGTTTTTT,CSAHTDSYTGELFF
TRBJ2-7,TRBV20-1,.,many,TGCAGTGCTACAGGGAACGAGCAGTACTTC,CSATGNEQYF
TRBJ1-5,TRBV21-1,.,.,TGTGCCAGCAGTCGGACAGGGATGGGACAGCCCCAGCATTTT,CASSRTGMGQPQHF
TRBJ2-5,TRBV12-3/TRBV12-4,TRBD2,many,TGTGCCAGCAGGAAACTAGCGGGAGAGGGGACCCAGTACTTC,CASRKLAGEGTQYF
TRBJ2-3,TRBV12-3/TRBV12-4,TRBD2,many,TGTGCCAGCAGTCCCCGGACTAGCGGGAGTATGGCAGATACGCAGTATTTT,CASSPRTSGSMADTQYF
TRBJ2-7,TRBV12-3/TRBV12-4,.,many,TGTGCCAGCAGTTTATATCAAGGGGACGAGCAGTACTTC,CASSLYQGDEQYF
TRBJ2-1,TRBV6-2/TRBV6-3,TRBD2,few,TGTGCCAGCGAGGGCGGGAGCTCCTACAATGAGCAGTTCTTC,CASEGGSSYNEQFF
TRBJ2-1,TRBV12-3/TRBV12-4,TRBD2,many,TGTGCCAGCGTCGGGACTAGCGCCTACAATGAGCAGTTCTTC,CASVGTSAYNEQFF
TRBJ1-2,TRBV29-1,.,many,TGCAGCGTTGAAGGTGGTGAACGGGTAGGCGGCTACACCTTC,CSVEGGERVGGYTF
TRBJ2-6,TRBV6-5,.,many,TGTGCCAGCAGTTACCCGGGGGCCAACGTCCTGACTTTC,CASSYPGANVLTF
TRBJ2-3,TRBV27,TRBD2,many,TGTGCCAGCACGGGACTAGCGATGGGCACAGATACGCAGTATTTT,CASTGLAMGTDTQYF